Reported below is one T cell receptor beta chain. Its antigen remains unknown. These data are taken from a study of shared clonotypes between healthy human individuals. The overall study: Donor ages ranged 18 to 49 years: a couple of women, a few men. CD4 naive cells filled three plates per donor, CD4 memory three, CD8 naive two and CD8 memory one.

The sorted-subset replicate PCRs were given around 200 ng DNA, which is about 29,000 T cell genomes. The method was immunoSEQ multiplex PCR; TCRdb's version includes in-frame clones alone and lacks a portion of them. The data contain 600,000 to 750,000 clones, 55% to 75% of them singletons. From germline, CDR1 is SQVTM and CDR2 ANQGSEA. This CDR3 contains 12 residues. Findings and limits, study-wide: Naive subsets generally had larger estimated richness than memory subsets.

The chain has TRBV29-1 and TRBJ2-3, with D perhaps matching TRBD2 (6 bases). The sample taken for sequencing was memory CD4+ T cells sorted from blood. The sample's subset: CD45RA-negative fraction. The sequence was collected from a woman aged 25 to 39 in good health. The CDR3 nucleotides read TGCGGATTCGACATGGGGGGAGATACGCAGTATTTT. This encodes CGFDMGGDTQYF.